This T cell receptor beta chain was observed in a study of cytomegalovirus exposure and HLA in healthy donors. Study context: The study's early data release held roughly 90 million unique TCRs from HLA-typed donors.

A multiplex PCR was run with 60 Vbeta primers and 13 Jbeta primers. Using immunoSEQ multiplex PCR, the repertoire was profiled, and TCRdb retains in-frame clones only, with some absent. The data show 170,000 or so clones, 70% to 80% seen once. Germline V gives CDR1 SNHLY, CDR2 FYNNEI. V lost 5 bases and J lost 0; bases outside the gene matches: 5. This CDR3 spans 15 amino acids. Study-wide points: DRB1 had the most TCR associations and HLA-C the fewest, a later analysis found, with rates varying by HLA locus.

Note on this clone: Its antigen is as yet unknown.

V and J are TRBV2 and TRBJ1-1; 8 nucleotides match TRBD1. The sample consisted of PBMCs. This sequence was found in a woman aged 25 to 45 in good health and CMV-seropositive. As DNA, the CDR3 is TGTGCCAGCAGTCCAGGGGGCCGGGTGAACACTGAAGCTTTCTTT. Translating gives CASSPGGRVNTEAFF.